These 6 T cell receptor beta chains were all obtained from the same sample, sequenced in a study of cytomegalovirus exposure and HLA in healthy donors. A multiplex PCR was run with 60 Vbeta primers and 13 Jbeta primers. Data came from immunoSEQ multiplex PCR; TCRdb stores just in-frame clones and leaves some out. The table lists under 140,000 clones, about 86% of them singletons. What was sequenced was PBMCs. The receptors shown here come from a man aged 35 to 55 in good health and CMV-seronegative.

The chain is built from TRBV7-2 and TRBJ1-5; D might be TRBD1 (5 bases). The CDR3 contains 14 residues. Germline values: CDR1 SGHTA, CDR2 FQGNSA. The germline V and J ends were trimmed by 4 bases and 10 bases, with 17 bases remaining between them. The CDR3 region has the DNA TGTGCCAGCAGCTCAATTTGGGGCATTGGTCCCCAGCATTTT. The encoded protein is CASSSIWGIGPQHF.

The V gene is TRBV2, the J gene TRBJ1-1; possibly TRBD1 for D (6 bases). The germline gives CDR1 SNHLY, CDR2 FYNNEI. The CDR3 loop spans 14 amino acids. Between the trimmed V and J ends, which lost 3 bases and 4 bases, there was a span of 12 bases. The CDR3 region has the DNA TGTGCCAGCAGTGACCAGGGGTTCACCACTGAAGCTTTCTTT. Translating gives CASSDQGFTTEAFF.

V gene TRBV10-3 combines with J gene TRBJ1-5, with TRBD1 matching 7 bases. CDR1 and CDR2 (germline): ENHRY, SYGVKD. The J segment lost 6 bases and the V segment lost 3 bases, leaving 8 bases of the junction unmatched. The CDR3 is 15 amino acids. This CDR3 is CAISDPQGFGQPQHF. In DNA, the CDR3 is TGTGCCATCAGTGATCCACAGGGGTTCGGTCAGCCCCAGCATTTT.

The chain couples TRBV5-1 to TRBJ1-1, with D maybe TRBD1 (5 bases). The CDR3 has 16 residues. CDR1 and CDR2 from the germline V gene are SGHRS and YFSETQ. Between the trimmed V and J ends, which lost 1 base and 3 bases, there was a span of 16 bases. CDR3 region: CASSLTGPGGDTEAFF. The DNA of the CDR3 is TGCGCCAGCAGCTTGACAGGCCCGGGGGGGGACACTGAAGCTTTCTTT.

The CDR3 bases are TGTGCCAGCAGCTCGGACAGGGGAGGTGTCGAGCAGTACTTC. Protein sequence: CASSSDRGGVEQYF. The chain employs TRBV7-2 and TRBJ2-7; 9 bases agree with TRBD1. CDR3 length equals 14 residues. Germline CDR1 reads SGHTA; CDR2 reads FQGNSA. The ends lost 4 bases at V and 6 bases at J; junction bases unmatched: 7.

This chain uses TRBV4-1 with TRBJ2-3, with D tentatively TRBD2 (7 bases). The CDR3 contains 16 residues. From germline, CDR1 is MGHRA and CDR2 YSYEKL. Trimming removed 0 bases from V and 2 bases from J, with 12 bases in between. Written as DNA, the CDR3 is TGCGCCAGCAGCCAAGAGTGGGGGGGCAACACAGATACGCAGTATTTT. The encoded protein is CASSQEWGGNTDTQYF.